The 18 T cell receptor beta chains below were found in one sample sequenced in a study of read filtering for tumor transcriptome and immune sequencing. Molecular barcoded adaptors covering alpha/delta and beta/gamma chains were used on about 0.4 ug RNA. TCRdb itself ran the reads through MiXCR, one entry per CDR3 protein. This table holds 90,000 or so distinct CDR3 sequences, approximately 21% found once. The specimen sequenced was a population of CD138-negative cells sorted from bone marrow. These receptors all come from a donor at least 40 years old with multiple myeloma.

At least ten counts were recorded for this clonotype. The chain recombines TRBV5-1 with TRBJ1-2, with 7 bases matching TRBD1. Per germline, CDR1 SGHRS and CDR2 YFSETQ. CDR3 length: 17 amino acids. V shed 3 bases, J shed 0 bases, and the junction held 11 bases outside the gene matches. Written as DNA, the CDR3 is TGCGCCAGCAGCTCAATTTTAGACAGGGAAGCTAACTATGGCTACACCTTC. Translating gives CASSSILDREANYGYTF.

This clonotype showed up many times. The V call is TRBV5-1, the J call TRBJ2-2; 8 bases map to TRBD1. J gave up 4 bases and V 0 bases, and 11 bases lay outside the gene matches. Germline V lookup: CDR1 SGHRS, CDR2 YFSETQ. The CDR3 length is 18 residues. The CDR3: CASSLAPQGVRSTGELFF. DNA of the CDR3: TGCGCCAGCAGCTTGGCGCCACAGGGGGTCCGGAGCACCGGGGAGCTGTTTTTT.

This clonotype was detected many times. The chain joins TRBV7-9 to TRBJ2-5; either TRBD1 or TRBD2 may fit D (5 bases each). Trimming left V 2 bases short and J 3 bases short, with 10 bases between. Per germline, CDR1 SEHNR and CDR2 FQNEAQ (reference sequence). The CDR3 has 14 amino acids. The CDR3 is CASSLNQGEETQYF. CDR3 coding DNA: TGTGCCAGCAGCTTAAATCAGGGAGAAGAGACCCAGTACTTC.

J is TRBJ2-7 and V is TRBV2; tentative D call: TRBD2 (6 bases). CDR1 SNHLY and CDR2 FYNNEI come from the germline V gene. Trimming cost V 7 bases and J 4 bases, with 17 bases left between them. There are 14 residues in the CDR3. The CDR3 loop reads CASITLAGQYEQYF. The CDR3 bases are TGTGCCAGCATAACACTAGCAGGGCAGTACGAGCAGTACTTC. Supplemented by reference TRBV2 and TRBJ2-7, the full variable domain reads EPEVTQTPSHQVTQMGQEVILRCVPISNHLYFYWYRQILGQKVEFLVSFYNNEISEKSEIFDDQFSVERPDGSNFTLKIRSTKLEDSAMYFCASITLAGQYEQYFGPGTRLTVT.

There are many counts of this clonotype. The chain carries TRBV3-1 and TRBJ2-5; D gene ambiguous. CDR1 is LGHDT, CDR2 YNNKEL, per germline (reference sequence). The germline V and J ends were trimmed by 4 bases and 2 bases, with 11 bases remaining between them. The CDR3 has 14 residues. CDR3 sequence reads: CASSPQLEQETQYF. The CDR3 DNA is TGTGCCAGCAGCCCCCAACTGGAACAAGAGACCCAGTACTTC.

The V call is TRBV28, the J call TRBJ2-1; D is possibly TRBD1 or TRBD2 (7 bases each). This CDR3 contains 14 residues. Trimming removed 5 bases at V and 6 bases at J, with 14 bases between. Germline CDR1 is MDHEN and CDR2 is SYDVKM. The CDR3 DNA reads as TGTGCCAGCAGTCAGGGGGGGCTGGGCAATGAGCAGTTCTTC. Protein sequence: CASSQGGLGNEQFF.

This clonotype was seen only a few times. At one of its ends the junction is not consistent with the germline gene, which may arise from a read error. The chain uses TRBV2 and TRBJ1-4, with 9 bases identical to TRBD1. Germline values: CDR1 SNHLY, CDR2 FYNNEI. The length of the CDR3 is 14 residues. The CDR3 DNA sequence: TGTGTCAGCAGTACCGGGACAGGGAGAGAAAAACTGTTTTTT. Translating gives CVSSTGTGREKLFF.

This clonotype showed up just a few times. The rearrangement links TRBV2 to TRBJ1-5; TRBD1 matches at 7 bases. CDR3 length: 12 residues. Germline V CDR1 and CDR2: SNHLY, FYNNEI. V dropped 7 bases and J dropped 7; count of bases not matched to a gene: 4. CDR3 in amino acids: CASTPGGQPQHF. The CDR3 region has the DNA TGTGCCAGCACCCCAGGGGGACAGCCCCAGCATTTT.

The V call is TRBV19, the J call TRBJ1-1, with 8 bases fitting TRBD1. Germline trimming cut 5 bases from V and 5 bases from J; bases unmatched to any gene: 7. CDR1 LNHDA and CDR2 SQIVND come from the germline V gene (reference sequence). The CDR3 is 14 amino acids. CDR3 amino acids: CASSGQGLWTEAFF. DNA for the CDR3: TGTGCCAGTAGTGGACAGGGTCTCTGGACTGAAGCTTTCTTT.

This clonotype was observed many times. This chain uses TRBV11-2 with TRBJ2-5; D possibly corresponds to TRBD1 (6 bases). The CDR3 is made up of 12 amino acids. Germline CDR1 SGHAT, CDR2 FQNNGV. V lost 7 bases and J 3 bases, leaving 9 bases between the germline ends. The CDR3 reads CASKRTEETQYF. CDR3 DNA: TGTGCCAGCAAACGGACAGAAGAGACCCAGTACTTC.

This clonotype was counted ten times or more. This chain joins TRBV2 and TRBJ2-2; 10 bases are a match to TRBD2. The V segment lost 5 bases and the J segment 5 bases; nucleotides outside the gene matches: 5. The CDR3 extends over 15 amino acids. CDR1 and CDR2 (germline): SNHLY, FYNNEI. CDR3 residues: CASSSGGARTGELFF. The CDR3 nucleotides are TGTGCCAGCAGTAGCGGGGGGGCCCGAACCGGGGAGCTGTTTTTT.

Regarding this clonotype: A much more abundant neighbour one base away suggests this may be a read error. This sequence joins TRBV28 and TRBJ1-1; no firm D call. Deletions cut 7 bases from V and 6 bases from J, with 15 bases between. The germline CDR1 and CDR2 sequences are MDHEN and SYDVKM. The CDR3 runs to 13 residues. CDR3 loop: CASNSPWRAEAFF. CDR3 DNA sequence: TGTGCCAGCAATTCCCCCTGGCGCGCTGAAGCTTTCTTT.

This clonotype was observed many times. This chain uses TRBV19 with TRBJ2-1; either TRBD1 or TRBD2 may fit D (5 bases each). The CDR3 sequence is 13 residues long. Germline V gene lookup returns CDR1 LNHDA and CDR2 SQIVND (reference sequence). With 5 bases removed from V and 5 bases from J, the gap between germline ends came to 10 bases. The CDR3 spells CASSSQGDNEQFF. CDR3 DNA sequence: TGTGCCAGTAGTTCCCAGGGAGACAATGAGCAGTTCTTC.

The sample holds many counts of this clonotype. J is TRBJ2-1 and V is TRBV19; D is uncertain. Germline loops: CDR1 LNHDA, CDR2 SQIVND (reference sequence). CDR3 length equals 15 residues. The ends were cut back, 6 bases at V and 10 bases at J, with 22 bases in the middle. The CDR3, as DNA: TGTGCCAGTAGACCTGAGTGGCCAACGGCAGGCGAGCAGTTCTTC. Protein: CASRPEWPTAGEQFF.

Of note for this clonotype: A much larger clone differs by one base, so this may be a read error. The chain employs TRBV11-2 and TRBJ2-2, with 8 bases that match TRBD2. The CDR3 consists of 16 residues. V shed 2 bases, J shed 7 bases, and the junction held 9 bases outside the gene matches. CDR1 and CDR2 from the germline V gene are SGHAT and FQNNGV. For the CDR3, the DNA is TGTGCCAGCAGCTTATTTCCTTGCGGGGGGATCGGGGAGCTGTTTTTT. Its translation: CASSLFPCGGIGELFF.

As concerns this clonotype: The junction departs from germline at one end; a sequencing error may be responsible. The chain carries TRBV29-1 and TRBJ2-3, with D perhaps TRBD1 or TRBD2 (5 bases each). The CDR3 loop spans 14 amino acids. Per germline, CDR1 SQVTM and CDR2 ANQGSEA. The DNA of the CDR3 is TGCAGCGTTCCGGGACGGGGCAGCACAGATACGCAGTATTTC. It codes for CSVPGRGSTDTQYF.

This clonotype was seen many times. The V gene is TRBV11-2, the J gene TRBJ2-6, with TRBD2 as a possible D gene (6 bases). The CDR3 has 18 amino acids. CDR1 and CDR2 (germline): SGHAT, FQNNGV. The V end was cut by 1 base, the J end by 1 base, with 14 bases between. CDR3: CASSLVNSAGSGANVLTF. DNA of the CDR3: TGTGCCAGCAGCTTAGTCAATTCGGCGGGATCTGGGGCCAACGTCCTGACTTTC. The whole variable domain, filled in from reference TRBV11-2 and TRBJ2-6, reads EAGVAQSPRYKIIEKRQSVAFWCNPISGHATLYWYQQILGQGPKLLIQFQNNGVVDDSQLPKDRFSAERLKGVDSTLKIQPAKLEDSAVYLCASSLVNSAGSGANVLTFGAGSRLTVL.

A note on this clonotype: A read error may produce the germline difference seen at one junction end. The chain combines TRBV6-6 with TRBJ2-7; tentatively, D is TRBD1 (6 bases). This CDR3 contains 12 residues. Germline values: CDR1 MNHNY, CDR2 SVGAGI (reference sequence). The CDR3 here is CASSYGGAEQCF. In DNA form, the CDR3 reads TGTGCCAGCAGTTACGGGGGCGCCGAGCAGTGCTTC.